These T cell receptor beta chains were read from a single sample in a study of control samples from healthy donors and cancer patients. Sequenced by immunoSEQ multiplex PCR; TCRdb stores in-frame clones only, minus some. The profile covers roughly 370,000 clones, with over 75% appearing a single time and around 6.5% taken by the ten largest. Sample: PBMCs. These receptors originate from a man between 40 and 49 years old with head and neck cancer. The CDR3 runs from the conserved cysteine through the conserved F or W. The order of the fields is V gene, J gene, CDR3 length, CDR3 protein.

TRBV30	TRBJ1-5	15	CAWSQGQLTNQPQHF
TRBV15	TRBJ2-3	14	CATSVDRSTDTQYF
TRBV28	TRBJ2-7	14	CASGEKQGANEQYF
TRBV6-6	TRBJ2-3	15	CASSSGLFNTDTQYF
TRBV6-5	TRBJ2-3	16	CASSYLIPRGSDTQYF
TRBV4-2	TRBJ1-5	13	CASSGQGDQPQHF
TRBV29-1	TRBJ1-2	15	CSVELTTASNYGYTF
TRBV24-1	TRBJ2-7	13	CATSDSPSYEQYF
TRBV5-8	TRBJ1-4	15	CASRTGTATNEKLFF
TRBV6-5	TRBJ1-5	15	CASRPRDRELQPQHF
TRBV7-3	TRBJ2-5	15	CASSLGVGAGETQYF
TRBV18	TRBJ2-7	15	CASSPPDGSSSEQYF
TRBV5-6	TRBJ2-4	16	CASSFKPILAKNIQYF
TRBV3-1/TRBV3-2	TRBJ1-2	15	CASSPTGTADYGYTF
TRBV6-1	TRBJ1-5	16	CASSAQGQAPNQPQHF
TRBV27	TRBJ1-1	14	CASSFMGMNTEAFF
TRBV18	TRBJ1-2	15	CASSPGKQGTYGYTF
TRBV12-3/TRBV12-4	TRBJ1-6	13	CASSLSHNSPLHF
TRBV5-4	TRBJ2-7	14	CASSPATASYEQYF
TRBV27	TRBJ1-4	15	CASRTPRGPSEKLFF
TRBV24-1	TRBJ2-1	15	CATSGTETLYNEQFF
TRBV15	TRBJ1-1	14	CATSRDLGQGQAFF
TRBV20-1	TRBJ2-3	16	CSASGGGLAGTDTQYF
TRBV11-2	TRBJ1-2	13	CASSPGIAWGYTF
TRBV2	TRBJ2-5	13	CASNPVFQETQYF
TRBV18	TRBJ2-7	14	CASSPVSGTYEQYF
TRBV28	TRBJ2-2	13	CASIRGITGELFF
TRBV10-3	TRBJ1-3	13	CAISDGFGNTIYF
TRBV3-1/TRBV3-2	TRBJ2-7	16	CASSQEGRQSSYEQYF
TRBV6-2/TRBV6-3	TRBJ2-1	13	CASSGDSYNEQFF
TRBV10-3	TRBJ2-1	16	CAISDLERVTYNEQFF
TRBV19	TRBJ1-2	15	CASSFREGHVYGYTF
TRBV27	TRBJ2-7	15	CASSSSPRPNYEQYF
TRBV6-5	TRBJ2-1	14	CASTTKPGLNEQFF
TRBV3-1/TRBV3-2	TRBJ1-4	15	CASSSRQGNNEKLFF
TRBV5-4	TRBJ2-3	16	CASSPWTSGGPDTQYF
TRBV5-1	TRBJ2-1	15	CASSLDRISYNEQFF
TRBV11-2	TRBJ2-5	15	CASSGTRGGMKTQYF
TRBV19	TRBJ1-1	13	CASYRAENTEAFF
TRBV28	TRBJ1-4	16	CASSLFGAPVGEKLFF
TRBV2	TRBJ1-1	12	CASSEVSTEAFF
TRBV7-8	TRBJ2-7	20	CASSVSRTSGTHRGAGEQYF
TRBV27	TRBJ2-1	17	CASSYRDRGWDYNEQFF
TRBV3-1/TRBV3-2	TRBJ1-5	14	CASSQGGYYQPQHF
TRBV25-1	TRBJ1-1	16	CASKDRGLEPYTEAFF
TRBV5-6	TRBJ2-7	15	CASSLGRLGLYEQYF
TRBV19	TRBJ2-4	15	CASTGTGPDLRIQYF
TRBV5-1	TRBJ2-7	16	CASSLETGQNSYEQYF
TRBV18	TRBJ1-3	16	CASSPQAGNSGNTIYF
TRBV19	TRBJ2-7	15	CASSITRPNSGEQYF